Below, 22 T cell receptor beta chains from the same sample are listed, as sequenced in a study of tumor and adjacent non-tumor tissue in lung cancer. This sample's RNA came from whole unsorted tissue. Three rounds of nested PCR, following a modified ARM-PCR protocol, produced the TCRbeta library. TCRdb re-analysed the multiplex PCR reads in MiXCR, keeping a single row per CDR3 protein. The table includes 60,000 to 95,000 distinct CDR3 sequences, over 70% detected once. Sequenced: lung tumor tissue. These receptors came from a woman in her forties or fifties with non-small cell lung cancer.

For this clonotype: One end of the junction is discordant with germline, which a read error may explain. This chain links TRBV11-1 with TRBJ2-1; D is undetermined. Germline CDR1 is SGHAT and CDR2 is FQDESV (reference sequence). The CDR3 length is 13 residues. The CDR3 sequence: CACSATDYNEQFF. CDR3 nucleotide sequence: TGTGCCTGCAGCGCCACGGACTACAATGAGCAGTTCTTC.

The chain has TRBV10-1 and TRBJ2-7; 7 bases are a match to TRBD2. The V gene end was trimmed by 10 bases and the J gene end by 5 bases; junction bases not matched to a gene: 17. The CDR3 covers 15 residues. CDR1 WNHNN and CDR2 SYGVQD come from the germline V gene (reference sequence). In nucleotides, the CDR3 is TGCGCCACCGCCGAGGGGAGGGTCATGCGGCACGAGCAGTACTTC. This gives the protein CATAEGRVMRHEQYF.

The V gene is TRBV29-1, the J gene TRBJ2-7, with unresolved D. Per the germline V gene, CDR1 is SQVTM and CDR2 is ANQGSEA. The CDR3 totals 12 residues. V was pared by 6 bases and J by 5 bases, with 14 bases between. This CDR3 reads CSVAAVTDEQYF. The DNA of the CDR3 is TGCAGCGTAGCCGCGGTGACCGACGAGCAGTACTTC.

This clonotype came up many times. The V call is TRBV5-1, the J call TRBJ1-2; D unresolved. The CDR3 is made up of 13 amino acids. The V gene lost 0 bases and the J gene lost 2 bases, with 5 bases spanning the gap. Germline lookup yields CDR1 SGHRS and CDR2 YFSETQ. In DNA form, the CDR3 reads TGCGCCAGCAGCTTGGAAGCAAACTATGGCTACACCTTC. As protein: CASSLEANYGYTF.

In the case of this clonotype: The conserved phenylalanine or tryptophan is not found at the CDR3 terminus, so this likely reflects a read error. The chain carries TRBV10-1 and TRBJ2-1; tentatively, D is TRBD1 or TRBD2 (6 bases each). Trimming stripped 11 bases from V and 7 bases from J, with 24 bases between. The germline V gene has CDR1 WNHNN and CDR2 SYGVQD (reference sequence). The CDR3 has 15 residues. CDR3 in amino acids: CAGQVGGSGQNEQFY. In DNA form, the CDR3 reads TGCGCCGGCCAAGTAGGGGGGAGCGGGCAGAATGAGCAGTTCTAC.

Of note for this clonotype: This likely comes from a read error, as the CDR3 has no conserved phenylalanine or tryptophan at its end. This sequence joins TRBV11-2 and TRBJ2-2; 8 nucleotides line up with TRBD2. The CDR3 has 15 amino acids. The germline V gene encodes CDR1 SGHAT and CDR2 FQNNGV. CDR3 nucleotide sequence: TGTGCCGGCAGTCTAGAAAGCGGGGGTCCCGGGGAGCTGTTTTCT. This sequence encodes CAGSLESGGPGELFS.

The CDR3 DNA follows: TGTGCCAGCAGCACCTCCGGGACAGGGATCACTGAAGCTTTCTTT. Encoded protein: CASSTSGTGITEAFF. The genes are TRBV6-1 and TRBJ1-1, with 9 bases identical to TRBD1. CDR3 length equals 15 residues. Germline V lookup: CDR1 MNHNS, CDR2 SASEGT. Losses at the gene ends were 6 bases for V and 4 bases for J; bases not matched to a gene: 9.

The chain is built from TRBV6-1 and TRBJ2-3, with 9 bases lining up with TRBD1. With 7 bases clipped from V and 6 bases from J, the junction kept 8 bases outside the gene matches. CDR3 length: 14 residues. Germline CDR1 reads MNHNS; CDR2 reads SASEGT. In DNA form, the CDR3 reads TGTGCCAGCACTTGCACAGGGGGCCGTGATACGCAGTATTTT. As protein: CASTCTGGRDTQYF.

The chain joins TRBV6-4 to TRBJ2-3; D is uncertain. CDR1 is MRHNA and CDR2 is SNTAGT in the germline V gene. CDR3 length: 13 amino acids. CDR3 bases: TGTGTCAGTAGTGACTCGAGCACAGATACGCAGTATTTT. Translated: CVSSDSSTDTQYF.

A word on this clonotype: The junction does not match germline at one end; this may be a read error. The DNA for the CDR3 is TGCGCCAGCAGTCTCCGACAGGGGGAGGGCGGGGAGCTGTCTTTT. Translating it yields CASSLRQGEGGELSF. This chain links TRBV4-1 with TRBJ2-2; 9 positions agree with TRBD1. Germline lookup yields CDR1 MGHRA and CDR2 YSYEKL. CDR3 length equals 15 residues.

As regards this clonotype: A junction boundary mismatches the germline segment, possibly from a read error. The chain is built from TRBV4-1 and TRBJ2-5; TRBD1 is a possible D gene (5 bases). This CDR3 has 15 amino acids. Germline lookup yields CDR1 MGHRA and CDR2 YSYEKL. The CDR3 is CASSRLEQVQETQCF. The CDR3 DNA is TGCGCCAGCAGCCGTTTGGAACAGGTCCAAGAGACCCAGTGCTTC.

V and J are TRBV11-2 and TRBJ1-1, with D unclear. Germline V gene data show CDR1 as SGHAT and CDR2 as FQNNGV. This CDR3 contains 14 residues. The ends were cut back, 4 bases at V and 5 bases at J, with 14 bases in the middle. This chain's CDR3 is CASSSLMLGTEAFF. The CDR3 DNA follows: TGTGCCAGCAGCTCCCTAATGTTGGGAACTGAAGCTTTCTTT.

Note on this clonotype: An end of the junction does not agree with germline; a read error may underlie this. The chain recombines TRBV6-1 with TRBJ1-1, with no clear D. Germline CDR1 and CDR2: MNHNS and SASEGT. The CDR3 covers 13 residues. CDR3 DNA sequence: TGTGTCAGCAGTCGTAAAGAGAACACTGAAGCTTTCTTT. Protein product: CVSSRKENTEAFF.

The rearrangement joins TRBV7-2 to TRBJ1-5; D possibly corresponds to TRBD1 (5 bases). CDR1 is SGHTA and CDR2 is FQGNSA in the germline V gene. Deletions cut 2 bases from V and 6 bases from J, with 8 bases between. The CDR3 loop spans 13 amino acids. The CDR3 sequence: CASSLSQGQPQHF. The CDR3 DNA sequence: TGTGCCAGCAGCTTATCCCAGGGTCAGCCCCAGCATTTT.

Worth noting for this clonotype: Mismatch with germline at one junction end may stem from a read error. V gene TRBV28 combines with J gene TRBJ2-5; D is perhaps TRBD1 (8 bases). Germline lookup yields CDR1 MDHEN and CDR2 SYDVKM. There are 21 residues in the CDR3. Here the CDR3 DNA reads TGTGCCAACAGTTTGGGGGGGGCACTCTTACCGACAGGGGCCCAGGGATGGACCCACTACTTC. As protein: CANSLGGALLPTGAQGWTHYF.

The chain combines TRBV7-8 with TRBJ1-4; unclear D gene. This CDR3 comprises 14 residues. From germline, CDR1 is SGHVS and CDR2 FQNEAQ. Trimming removed 5 bases at V and 7 bases at J, with 14 bases between. The CDR3 DNA sequence: TGTGCCAGCAGCCCTAAAGGACTCGGTGAAAAACTGTTTTTT. Amino acid sequence: CASSPKGLGEKLFF.

Concerning this clonotype itself: Germline is not matched at one junction end, which may reflect a read error. This sequence joins TRBV6-1 and TRBJ1-4; TRBD1 might be the D (6 bases). CDR3 length: 14 residues. CDR1 and CDR2 (germline): MNHNS, SASEGT. In nucleotides, the CDR3 is TGTGCCAGTAGTGACGGACTGGGGGCCGGGAAACTGTTTTTT. It encodes CASSDGLGAGKLFF.

In the case of this clonotype: One junction end does not reproduce the germline sequence, and a read error may be involved. The chain carries TRBV7-2 and TRBJ2-3; a weak D match, TRBD2 (5 bases). This CDR3 contains 16 residues. CDR1 is SGHTA and CDR2 is FQGNSA in the germline V gene. In nucleotides, the CDR3 is TGTGCCAGCAGCTTCCCTCTAGTGAGGACTTTGGATACGCTGTATTTT. This sequence encodes CASSFPLVRTLDTLYF.

With regard to this clonotype: One end of the junction does not line up with germline, which may come from a read error. The chain links TRBV28 to TRBJ2-7; TRBD1 matches 7 bases. There are 13 residues in the CDR3. Per germline, CDR1 MDHEN and CDR2 SYDVKM. DNA for the CDR3: TGTACCAGCAGGTCCAGGGGGTTATTCGAGCAGTACTTC. This translates into CTSRSRGLFEQYF.

This clonotype turned up a few times. A much larger clone differs by one base, so this may be a read error. The chain links TRBV28 to TRBJ2-5; D may be TRBD2 (5 bases). Per the germline V gene, CDR1 is MDHEN and CDR2 is SYDVKM. V shed 6 bases and J shed 4 bases, with 18 bases lying between them. This CDR3 spans 15 amino acids. CDR3 protein: CASRQPELEGETQYF. DNA for the CDR3: TGTGCCAGCAGGCAACCGGAGCTCGAGGGAGAGACCCAGTACTTC.

This clonotype has only one observation. This rearrangement joins TRBV29-1 to TRBJ2-7, with D possibly matching TRBD2 (5 bases). V gave up 6 bases and J gave up 4 bases, with 13 bases separating them. The CDR3 extends over 12 amino acids. Germline V gives CDR1 SQVTM, CDR2 ANQGSEA. CDR3 sequence (DNA): TGCAGCGTGGAGGCACAGAGTTACGAGCAGTACGTC. This translates into CSVEAQSYEQYV.

The table lists this clonotype with a count of one. This CDR3 is missing its conserved last phenylalanine or tryptophan, likely due to a read error. The chain links TRBV12-3 or TRBV12-4 to TRBJ2-1, with 8 bases that match TRBD2. The CDR3 runs 11 residues. The J segment lost 10 bases and the V segment lost 10 bases, leaving 6 bases of the junction unmatched. This CDR3 is CANTVAGEQFI. The CDR3 DNA reads as TGTGCCAACACCGTAGCGGGGGAGCAGTTCATC.